The 29 T cell receptor beta chains below come from one sample, sequenced in a study of CD8 T cells in ankylosing spondylitis (dated by TCRdb to about 2017). The library was prepared using 5' RACE. The sample was run on an Illumina HiSeq 2500. The public reads were reanalyzed by TCRdb: fastp trimming at Q25, MiXCR alignment, in-frame beta chains only. Each CDR3 protein gets just one entry, which takes the most common genes and DNA from the rows behind it. This sample is represented by approximately 350,000 distinct CDR3 sequences; more than 20% of them were singletons. Roughly 14% of the sample lies in the top ten. Source material: blood, either unsorted or a sorted T cell fraction (not recorded which). Receptor source: a male donor with ankylosing spondylitis or in good health (not recorded which).

V is TRBV29-1 and J is TRBJ2-7; a possible D gene is TRBD2 (6 bases). The length of the CDR3 is 12 residues. Trimming left V 7 bases short and J 5 bases short, with 15 bases between. Germline CDR1 reads SQVTM; CDR2 reads ANQGSEA. CDR3 in amino acids: CSGREGADEQYF. DNA of the CDR3: TGCAGCGGGAGGGAAGGCGCGGACGAGCAGTACTTC.

The chain recombines TRBV27 with TRBJ2-5; weak D call: TRBD2 (6 bases). Germline loops: CDR1 MNHEY, CDR2 SMNVEV (reference sequence). Trimming pared 1 base from V and 2 bases from J, leaving 8 bases between. The CDR3 sequence is 14 residues long. In DNA, the CDR3 is TGTGCCAGCAGTTTATACGGGGGACAAGAGACCCAGTACTTC. This codes for CASSLYGGQETQYF.

This clonotype was counted a few times. This chain uses TRBV29-1 with TRBJ1-1; a weak D match, TRBD1 (5 bases). The germline CDR1 and CDR2 sequences are SQVTM and ANQGSEA. Trimming left V 5 bases short and J 6 bases short, with 10 bases between. This CDR3 is 11 amino acids long. CDR3 bases: TGCAGCGTTTTCGGGGCCGCTGAAGCTTTCTTT. This encodes CSVFGAAEAFF.

This clonotype turned up a few times. The chain recombines TRBV28 with TRBJ2-1; a possible D gene is TRBD2 (5 bases). The CDR3 runs 14 residues. Per the germline V gene, CDR1 is MDHEN and CDR2 is SYDVKM. Between the trimmed V and J ends, which lost 1 base and 9 bases, there was a span of 13 bases. Here the CDR3 reads CASSLSPGSGEQFF. CDR3 coding DNA: TGTGCCAGCAGTTTATCGCCGGGGTCGGGTGAGCAGTTCTTC.

This clonotype was seen more than once but under ten times. The J gene is TRBJ1-5, the V gene TRBV20-1; D unresolved. Germline V CDR1 and CDR2: DFQATT, SNEGSKA (reference sequence). The CDR3 spans 12 residues. Trimming left V 6 bases short and J 11 bases short, with 17 bases between. CDR3: CSAPDGSWTQHF. CDR3 DNA sequence: TGCAGTGCGCCGGACGGGAGTTGGACCCAGCATTTT.

CDR3 protein: CASSLNANNEKLFF. The CDR3 DNA reads as TGTGCCAGCAGCTTGAACGCAAACAATGAAAAACTGTTTTTT. This chain links TRBV5-6 with TRBJ1-4; D remains ambiguous. The germline CDR1 and CDR2 sequences are SGHDT and YYEEEE. This CDR3 has 14 amino acids. V was trimmed by 1 base and J by 5 bases, leaving 9 bases between them.

This clonotype was counted ten times or more. V and J are TRBV10-3 and TRBJ2-2, with D unclear. The CDR3 spans 13 residues. CDR1 and CDR2 from the germline V gene are ENHRY and SYGVKD. Trimming removed 3 bases at V and 3 bases at J, with 5 bases between. The CDR3 loop reads CAISDIYTGELFF. CDR3 sequence (DNA): TGTGCCATCAGTGACATCTACACCGGGGAGCTGTTTTTT.

This chain joins TRBV6-2 or TRBV6-3 and TRBJ1-1; D call uncertain. CDR1 and CDR2 from the germline V gene are MNHEY and SVGEGT. V was pared by 4 bases and J by 1 base, with 19 bases between. The CDR3 totals 17 residues. The CDR3 loop reads CASSWTIDGKGNTEAFF. The CDR3 nucleotides read TGTGCCAGCAGTTGGACCATCGACGGGAAGGGGAACACTGAAGCTTTCTTT.

In its sample, this clonotype was seen a few times. The genes are TRBV13 and TRBJ2-7; D is possibly TRBD1 (6 bases). Germline lookup yields CDR1 PRHDT and CDR2 FYEKMQ (reference sequence). Trimming stripped 3 bases from V and 6 bases from J, with 15 bases between. The CDR3 length is 14 residues. CDR3 sequence (DNA): TGTGCCAGCAGCTTGGGGCCAGAGGGGGTCGAGCAGTACTTC. Translated: CASSLGPEGVEQYF.

The V call is TRBV6-5, the J call TRBJ2-2; D is undetermined. The CDR3 covers 14 residues. Trimming shortened V by 0 bases and J by 5 bases, and 7 bases separated the two germline ends. Germline V lookup: CDR1 MNHEY, CDR2 SVGAGI. This chain's CDR3 is CASSYSTVTGELFF. DNA of the CDR3: TGTGCCAGCAGTTACTCCACGGTAACCGGGGAGCTGTTTTTT.

In its sample, this clonotype was seen a few times. CDR3 amino acids: CASRPGGGPYNEQFF. Here the CDR3 DNA reads TGTGCCAGCAGGCCCGGGGGGGGCCCCTACAATGAGCAGTTCTTC. The V and J genes are TRBV6-1 and TRBJ2-1; 8 bases map to TRBD2. V shed 6 bases and J 2 bases; nucleotides not matched to a gene: 6. CDR3 length equals 15 residues. In germline, CDR1 is MNHNS, CDR2 SASEGT.

This chain links TRBV29-1 with TRBJ2-7; a possible D gene is TRBD1 (6 bases). The ends were cut back, 4 bases at V and 0 bases at J, with 10 bases in the middle. From germline, CDR1 is SQVTM and CDR2 ANQGSEA. The CDR3 runs 13 residues. CDR3 protein: CSVGVRGSYEQYF. CDR3 nucleotides: TGCAGCGTTGGGGTCAGGGGCTCCTACGAGCAGTACTTC.

The sample holds a few counts of this clonotype. This rearrangement joins TRBV19 to TRBJ2-1; D is undetermined. V lost 3 bases, J lost 6 bases, and 6 bases lay in between. Germline V gene data show CDR1 as LNHDA and CDR2 as SQIVND (reference sequence). The CDR3 sequence is 12 residues long. CDR3 sequence: CASSILGNEQFF. CDR3 sequence (DNA): TGTGCCAGTAGTATCCTCGGCAATGAGCAGTTCTTC.

The V and J genes are TRBV6-5 and TRBJ2-7, with TRBD1 matching over 8 bases. With 4 bases clipped from V and 5 bases from J, the junction kept 4 bases outside the gene matches. CDR1 is MNHEY, CDR2 SVGAGI, per germline. CDR3 length: 13 residues. CDR3 region: CASSSTGAHEQYF. CDR3 coding DNA: TGTGCCAGCAGTTCGACAGGGGCCCACGAGCAGTACTTC.

This clonotype turned up a few times. The chain employs TRBV20-1 and TRBJ2-1, with D possibly called TRBD1 or TRBD2 (6 bases each). This CDR3 has 15 residues. The V gene's germline CDR1 is DFQATT and CDR2 SNEGSKA (reference sequence). CDR3 sequence: CSSHRERGAYNEQFF. The CDR3 region has the DNA TGCAGCTCCCACAGGGAGAGGGGGGCCTACAATGAGCAGTTCTTC.

The CDR3 sequence: CASSLALREQYF. In DNA, the CDR3 is TGTGCCAGCAGTTTAGCGCTCCGCGAGCAGTACTTC. The rearrangement joins TRBV12-3 or TRBV12-4 to TRBJ2-7; D call uncertain. Trimming took off 0 bases at V and 6 bases at J, with 6 bases between the two ends. The CDR3 length is 12 residues.

The sample holds many counts of this clonotype. The V call is TRBV5-6, the J call TRBJ2-7; D remains unclear. CDR3 length: 12 amino acids. V was trimmed by 1 base and J by 3 bases, leaving 5 bases between them. The germline V gene has CDR1 SGHDT and CDR2 YYEEEE. CDR3 in DNA: TGTGCCAGCAGCTTGACGGACTACGAGCAGTACTTC. Translation gives CASSLTDYEQYF.

The genes are TRBV25-1 and TRBJ2-7, with unresolved D. Trimming cost V 0 bases and J 1 base, with 4 bases left between them. The CDR3 runs to 13 residues. Germline-derived CDR1 and CDR2 are MGHDK and SYGVNS. CDR3 bases: TGTGCCAGCAGTGAATACACATCCTACGAGCAGTACTTC. This sequence encodes CASSEYTSYEQYF.

V usage is TRBV7-3 and J usage is TRBJ2-7, with D possibly being TRBD1 (5 bases). The CDR3 contains 16 residues. Between the trimmed V and J ends, which lost 1 base and 7 bases, there was a span of 20 bases. Germline V CDR1 and CDR2: SGHTA, FQGTGA. In nucleotides, the CDR3 is TGTGCCAGCAGCTTAAGTGGAAGTGGGTACAGGAATGAGCAGTACTTC. This sequence encodes CASSLSGSGYRNEQYF.

The chain joins TRBV20-1 to TRBJ2-5; D not certain. Trimming took off 5 bases at V and 5 bases at J, with 3 bases between the two ends. Germline CDR1 is DFQATT and CDR2 is SNEGSKA (reference sequence). The CDR3 is 9 residues long. The CDR3 nucleotides are TGCAGTGCTCGGGAGACCCAGTACTTC. Translation: CSARETQYF.

This clonotype was counted only a few times. This chain links TRBV11-2 with TRBJ2-7; D is unclear. The V and J ends lost 5 bases and 4 bases respectively, with 12 bases between them. The CDR3 length is 13 residues. Germline loops: CDR1 SGHAT, CDR2 FQNNGV. The CDR3 loop is CASSPGVLYEQYF. The CDR3, as DNA: TGTGCCAGCAGCCCTGGCGTCCTATACGAGCAGTACTTC.

This clonotype was found a few times. This chain links TRBV11-2 with TRBJ1-2; TRBD1 matches at 10 bases. Trimming cost V 4 bases and J 7 bases; bases outside gene matches: 3. CDR1 SGHAT and CDR2 FQNNGV come from the germline V gene. The CDR3 is made up of 13 amino acids. The CDR3 loop reads CASSWGTGVGYTF. CDR3 DNA sequence: TGTGCCAGCAGCTGGGGGACAGGGGTTGGCTACACCTTC.

This clonotype was recorded a few times. The CDR3 DNA is TGTGCCAGCAGTTTCGCCTCTAGACAGGGGGAAAAGGAGACCCAGTACTTC. Its protein is CASSFASRQGEKETQYF. This chain connects TRBV6-5 to TRBJ2-5; 9 bases are a match to TRBD1. V was pared by 4 bases and J by 5 bases, with 14 bases of the junction left unmatched. This CDR3 is built from 17 residues. From germline, CDR1 is MNHEY and CDR2 SVGAGI.

V gene TRBV12-3 or TRBV12-4 combines with J gene TRBJ2-3; 10 bases are shared with TRBD1. The CDR3 contains 18 residues. V gave up 11 bases and J gave up 0 bases; unmatched junction bases: 17. The CDR3 region is CAFTKPGTGETSTDTQYF. The CDR3 coding sequence is TGTGCCTTCACGAAGCCCGGGACAGGGGAGACTAGCACAGATACGCAGTATTTT.

This clonotype was observed a handful of times. This chain uses TRBV6-2 or TRBV6-3 with TRBJ2-6, with D perhaps matching TRBD1 (7 bases). The CDR3 length is 19 residues. V gave up 7 bases and J gave up 0 bases, with 22 bases separating them. The germline CDR1 and CDR2 sequences are MNHEY and SVGEGT. The CDR3 sequence is CASNLRGQDYNSGANVLTF. The CDR3 DNA follows: TGTGCCAGCAATCTAAGAGGACAGGACTATAACTCTGGGGCCAACGTCCTGACTTTC.

This clonotype was counted many times. V gene TRBV20-1 combines with J gene TRBJ1-1; D remains unclear. The CDR3 loop spans 12 amino acids. Trimming took off 5 bases at V and 5 bases at J, with 12 bases between the two ends. Germline assignment: CDR1 DFQATT and CDR2 SNEGSKA (reference sequence). In DNA form, the CDR3 reads TGCAGTGCTCAAGGGCTAGGGACTGAAGCTTTCTTT. This codes for CSAQGLGTEAFF.

This clonotype was picked up a small number of times. The CDR3 loop reads CASSLLKLEQYF. In DNA form, the CDR3 reads TGTGCCAGCAGTCTTCTTAAGCTGGAGCAGTACTTC. V is TRBV12-3 or TRBV12-4 and J is TRBJ2-7; D remains ambiguous. The CDR3 runs 12 residues. V lost 5 bases to trimming and J lost 7 bases, with 12 bases between them.

J is TRBJ2-1 and V is TRBV7-2; 7 bases line up with TRBD1. Germline V CDR1 and CDR2: SGHTA, FQGNSA. V was clipped by 5 bases and J by 12 bases; unmatched bases: 16. The CDR3 extends over 15 amino acids. The CDR3 nucleotides are TGTGCCAGCAGCCCAACGCCGGACAGGACTCGGGGGCAGTTCTTC. Translating it yields CASSPTPDRTRGQFF. Filled out from reference TRBV7-2 and TRBJ2-1, the complete variable domain reads GAGVSQSPSNKVTEKGKDVELRCDPISGHTALYWYRQSLGQGLEFLIYFQGNSAPDKSGLPSDRFSAERTGGSVSTLTIQRTQQEDSAVYLCASSPTPDRTRGQFFGPGTRLTVL.

Comments on this clonotype: An end of the junction differs from the germline gene, which may be a read error. J is TRBJ2-7 and V is TRBV5-6; unclear D gene. CDR3 length: 14 amino acids. Germline assignment: CDR1 SGHDT and CDR2 YYEEEE. CDR3 region: CAISAGPLSYEQYF. The CDR3 DNA is TGTGCCATCAGCGCCGGGCCCCTCTCCTACGAGCAGTACTTC.